The 10 T cell receptor beta chains below were found in one sample sequenced in a study of CD8 T cells in Susac syndrome. The authors reverse transcribed about 0.5 to 1 ug RNA with random hexamers. TCRdb redid the calling of the immunoSEQ multiplex PCR reads with MiXCR, one entry per CDR3 protein. Of roughly 150,000 distinct CDR3 sequences in the sample, approximately 94% were seen once. The sequenced sample was CD4+ T cells from PBMCs. The receptors shown here come from a human donor with multiple sclerosis.

This clonotype was recorded once. The chain employs TRBV4-1 and TRBJ2-7, with a possible D match to TRBD2 (7 bases). CDR1 is MGHRA, CDR2 YSYEKL, per germline. With 3 bases removed from V and 2 bases from J, the gap between germline ends came to 17 bases. CDR3 length equals 16 residues. CDR3 protein: CASSQAGGQPTYEQYF. The CDR3 nucleotides are TGCGCCAGCAGCCAGGCCGGGGGGCAACCTACCTACGAGCAGTACTTC.

The chain carries TRBV5-5 and TRBJ2-1; 14 bases agree with TRBD2. The V gene end was trimmed by 2 bases and the J gene end by 10 bases; junction bases not matched to a gene: 11. Germline CDR1 is SGHKS and CDR2 is YYEKEE (reference sequence). This CDR3 comprises 17 residues. The CDR3 loop is CASSFRSRTSGRPEQFF. In DNA, the CDR3 is TGTGCCAGCAGCTTCCGTAGTCGGACTAGCGGGAGGCCAGAGCAGTTCTTC.

The V call is TRBV28, the J call TRBJ2-3; D is perhaps TRBD1 (6 bases). Germline V CDR1 and CDR2: MDHEN, SYDVKM. CDR3 length: 13 residues. Trimming cost V 3 bases and J 7 bases, with 11 bases left between them. The CDR3 nucleotides are TGTGCCAGCAGTTTTCTAAGGGGGTATACGCAGTATTTT. Residues: CASSFLRGYTQYF.

This chain links TRBV5-4 with TRBJ2-5, with 8 bases fitting TRBD2. CDR1 and CDR2 from the germline V gene are SGHNT and YYREEE (reference sequence). The V segment lost 3 bases and the J segment 2 bases; nucleotides outside the gene matches: 3. The CDR3 totals 14 residues. CDR3 bases: TGTGCCAGCAGCTATGGACTAGCTCAAGAGACCCAGTACTTC. Translating it yields CASSYGLAQETQYF.

The V gene is TRBV11-2, the J gene TRBJ2-7; D gene ambiguous. The CDR3 has 13 amino acids. The germline gives CDR1 SGHAT, CDR2 FQNNGV. The V and J ends lost 2 bases and 3 bases respectively, with 8 bases between them. CDR3 bases: TGTGCCAGCAGCTTACAACAATTCTACGAGCAGTACTTC. This gives the protein CASSLQQFYEQYF.

The V and J genes are TRBV11-2 and TRBJ2-1, with 15 positions matching TRBD2. V shed 1 base, J shed 8 bases, and the junction held 6 bases outside the gene matches. The germline gives CDR1 SGHAT, CDR2 FQNNGV. This CDR3 is built from 17 residues. The chain's CDR3 is CASSLGTSGRVYHEQFF. The CDR3 DNA reads TGTGCCAGCAGCTTAGGGACTAGCGGGAGGGTGTATCATGAGCAGTTCTTC.

This chain links TRBV29-1 with TRBJ1-2; 8 nucleotides align to TRBD1. The CDR3 is 12 residues long. Trimming at V came to 3 bases and at J to 6 bases, leaving 3 bases not matched to a gene. Looked up from germline, CDR1 is SQVTM and CDR2 is ANQGSEA. DNA for the CDR3: TGCAGCGTTGAGACAGGGGTTCATGGCTACACCTTC. This encodes CSVETGVHGYTF.

The count of this clonotype is one. The rearrangement links TRBV19 to TRBJ2-1, with TRBD2 matching 9 bases. The germline V gene has CDR1 LNHDA and CDR2 SQIVND (reference sequence). The CDR3 has 16 amino acids. The V segment lost 2 bases and the J segment 4 bases; nucleotides outside the gene matches: 6. The CDR3 sequence: CASSIQLAGSYNEQFF. In nucleotides, the CDR3 is TGTGCCAGTAGTATACAGCTAGCGGGAAGTTACAATGAGCAGTTCTTC.

This chain joins TRBV7-9 and TRBJ2-7; TRBD2 aligns across 9 bases. Trimming removed 4 bases from V and 3 bases from J; junction bases left unmatched: 7. This CDR3 has 15 residues. Germline V gene data show CDR1 as SEHNR and CDR2 as FQNEAQ (reference sequence). The CDR3 nucleotides read TGTGCCAGCAGCTCATACCTAGCGGGGTTCTACGAGCAGTACTTC. It encodes CASSSYLAGFYEQYF.

The CDR3 loop reads CASSFLGGRQPQHF. The CDR3 DNA reads as TGCGCCAGCAGCTTCCTGGGGGGGAGGCAGCCCCAGCATTTT. J is TRBJ1-5 and V is TRBV4-1, with D tentatively TRBD1 (5 bases). CDR1 and CDR2 (germline): MGHRA, YSYEKL. The CDR3 consists of 14 residues. Trimming took off 5 bases at V and 7 bases at J, with 15 bases between the two ends.